This T cell receptor beta chain was captured by sequencing in a study of cytomegalovirus exposure and HLA in healthy donors. General study results and limits: The likely explanation for a cluster of highly shared sequence variants was sequencing artifact. In an earlier analysis, about 87% or about 30%: the productive usage of most TCR beta V segments.

Note on this clone: Antigen unknown.

Healthy bone marrow donors formed the donor group. The study ran its PCR with 60 Vbeta and 13 Jbeta primers. Some clones are missing from TCRdb's copy, which holds only in-frame ones; the method was immunoSEQ multiplex PCR. This table has 160,000 or so clones, approximately 80% appearing once. CDR3 size: 14 residues. Trimming took off 2 bases at V and 11 bases at J, with 16 bases between the two ends. CDR1 SGHDN and CDR2 FVKESK come from the germline V gene. The sequenced sample consisted of PBMCs. The receptor comes from a man between 18 and 29 years old in good health and CMV-seropositive. The chain combines TRBV14 with TRBJ2-4; weak D call: TRBD2 (5 bases). CDR3 coding DNA: TGTGCCAGCAGCCAATGGATAGCGCTAATAGTTCAGTACTTC. It is translated as CASSQWIALIVQYF.